This entry lists 3 T cell receptor beta chains sequenced from one sample in a study of beta chain features in type 1 diabetes. Study-wide results and caveats: Moderately but significantly shorter TCRB CDR3s were found in Type 1 diabetes patients in all four CD4+ subsets.

Their recognized antigens are unknown. The isolated RNA, all of it, was reverse transcribed, so expressed TCRB transcripts were what got sequenced. Data came from immunoSEQ multiplex PCR; TCRdb stores just in-frame clones and leaves some out. The sample has around 310,000 clones, 13% seen once. Sequenced: naive CD4+ T cells from blood. Source of these receptors: a woman aged 18-29 years with type 1 diabetes.

This chain links TRBV29-1 with TRBJ2-7; 10 positions agree with TRBD2. Germline CDR1 is SQVTM and CDR2 is ANQGSEA. Losses at the gene ends were 5 bases for V and 5 bases for J; bases not matched to a gene: 9. The CDR3 runs to 14 residues. DNA for the CDR3: TGCAGCGTTCAATCCGGGACTAGCGCTAACGAGCAGTACTTC. It encodes CSVQSGTSANEQYF.

This clone came up a few times. V and J are TRBV9 and TRBJ1-2; D remains unclear. Trimming shortened V by 4 bases and J by 5 bases, and 18 bases separated the two germline ends. CDR1 SGDLS and CDR2 YYNGEE come from the germline V gene. The CDR3 covers 15 residues. The CDR3 reads CASSSKWEGTYGYTF. For the CDR3, the DNA is TGTGCCAGCAGCTCCAAGTGGGAGGGCACATATGGCTACACCTTC.

This clone was observed many times. V and J are TRBV29-1 and TRBJ2-7; no clear D. Germline assignment: CDR1 SQVTM and CDR2 ANQGSEA. This CDR3 is built from 10 residues. The chain's CDR3 is CRPEAYEQYF. As DNA, the CDR3 is TGCAGACCAGAAGCCTACGAGCAGTACTTC.